One sample yielded the 16 T cell receptor beta chains listed below, sequenced in a study of T-cell memory formation after mild COVID-19. TCRdb fed the 5' RACE reads into MiXCR, producing one record per CDR3 protein. The data show about 280,000 distinct CDR3 sequences, around 8% seen once. Sequenced sample: PBMCs or a T cell subset sorted from them (not recorded which). The receptor source for this set is a man between 18 and 35 years old who had mild COVID-19 (a few samples of this study predate the infection). Cell type and time point are not known.

The V and J genes are TRBV27 and TRBJ2-3; 12 nucleotides align to TRBD2. This CDR3 is 18 amino acids long. The ends lost 5 bases at V and 0 bases at J; junction bases unmatched: 9. Germline values: CDR1 MNHEY, CDR2 SMNVEV (reference sequence). This CDR3 is CASSLASGGAFSTDTQYF. CDR3 nucleotides: TGTGCCAGCAGTCTCGCTAGCGGGGGGGCTTTTAGCACAGATACGCAGTATTTT.

This clonotype occurred a few times. The rearrangement links TRBV7-2 to TRBJ2-1, with 7 positions matching TRBD1. The CDR3 covers 18 residues. CDR1 is SGHTA and CDR2 is FQGNSA in the germline V gene. Germline trimming cut 4 bases from V and 2 bases from J; bases unmatched to any gene: 14. The CDR3 coding sequence is TGTGCCAGCAGCTCGAAGGACAGGTTGACGTCTACCTACAATGAGCAGTTCTTC. Translation gives CASSSKDRLTSTYNEQFF.

The chain recombines TRBV5-1 with TRBJ1-4, with D possibly being TRBD1 (5 bases). Germline V lookup: CDR1 SGHRS, CDR2 YFSETQ. V gave up 2 bases and J gave up 5 bases, with 10 bases separating them. This CDR3 has 14 residues. Written as DNA, the CDR3 is TGCGCCAGCAGCTTTCAGGGCCAGAATGAAAAACTGTTTTTT. Translated, it gives CASSFQGQNEKLFF.

The chain carries TRBV20-1 and TRBJ1-1; D is unresolved. Trimming took 3 bases from V and 1 from J, leaving 6 bases between them. CDR1 and CDR2 from the germline V gene are DFQATT and SNEGSKA (reference sequence). This CDR3 spans 12 amino acids. For the CDR3, the DNA is TGCAGTGCTAGTTTCTGGAACACTGAAGCTTTCTTT. Translating gives CSASFWNTEAFF.

There are a few counts of this clonotype. The rearrangement uses TRBV18 and TRBJ2-7, with D unclear. The V and J ends lost 3 bases and 3 bases respectively, with 9 bases between them. Germline CDR1 reads KGHSH; CDR2 reads LQKENI. This CDR3 has 13 amino acids. The CDR3 reads CASSPQENYEQYF. The DNA of the CDR3 is TGTGCCAGCTCACCCCAGGAAAACTACGAGCAGTACTTC.

The chain uses TRBV2 and TRBJ1-1, with a weak D call TRBD1 (5 bases). V gave up 5 bases and J gave up 3 bases, with 13 bases separating them. The CDR3 consists of 14 residues. CDR1 is SNHLY, CDR2 FYNNEI, per germline. CDR3 nucleotide sequence: TGTGCCAGCAGTTATGCCCCGGGGGACACTGAAGCTTTCTTT. It encodes CASSYAPGDTEAFF. Full variable domain (remainder filled in from reference TRBV2 and TRBJ1-1): EPEVTQTPSHQVTQMGQEVILRCVPISNHLYFYWYRQILGQKVEFLVSFYNNEISEKSEIFDDQFSVERPDGSNFTLKIRSTKLEDSAMYFCASSYAPGDTEAFFGQGTRLTVV.

The genes are TRBV14 and TRBJ2-3; 12 nucleotides match TRBD2. The J segment lost 4 bases and the V segment lost 5 bases, leaving 10 bases of the junction unmatched. Germline values: CDR1 SGHDN, CDR2 FVKESK. This CDR3 is 17 amino acids long. The CDR3 loop is CASSSRTSGEGPDTQYF. The CDR3 DNA sequence: TGTGCCAGCAGCTCCCGGACTAGCGGGGAGGGGCCAGATACGCAGTATTTT. Combining the CDR3 with reference TRBV14 and TRBJ2-3 gives the whole variable domain EAGVTQFPSHSVIEKGQTVTLRCDPISGHDNLYWYRRVMGKEIKFLLHFVKESKQDESGMPNNRFLAERTGGTYSTLKVQPAELEDSGVYFCASSSRTSGEGPDTQYFGPGTRLTVL.

The rearrangement joins TRBV20-1 to TRBJ2-7; D uncertain. Trimming stripped 2 bases from V and 0 bases from J, with 8 bases between. Germline V CDR1 and CDR2: DFQATT, SNEGSKA (reference sequence). The CDR3 is made up of 13 amino acids. The CDR3 loop is CSARRQSSYEQYV. CDR3 DNA sequence: TGCAGTGCTAGACGGCAGAGCTCCTACGAGCAGTACGTC.

This clonotype appeared many times. The chain couples TRBV5-5 to TRBJ1-5; the D gene is possibly TRBD1 (6 bases). Trimming cost V 1 base and J 7 bases, with 12 bases left between them. From germline, CDR1 is SGHKS and CDR2 YYEKEE (reference sequence). The CDR3 extends over 14 amino acids. The CDR3: CASSLNTGQQPQHF. In DNA, the CDR3 is TGTGCCAGCAGCTTGAACACAGGGCAGCAGCCCCAGCATTTT.

This clonotype was counted between two and nine times. The CDR3 DNA reads TGCGCCAGCAGCCCCTACCGGGGGGCGGGTAATTCACCCCTCCACTTT. Translation gives CASSPYRGAGNSPLHF. The rearrangement links TRBV4-1 to TRBJ1-6; D possibly corresponds to TRBD1 (6 bases). The V gene's germline CDR1 is MGHRA and CDR2 YSYEKL. CDR3 length equals 16 residues. V lost 4 bases, J lost 6 bases, and 16 bases lay in between.

The V and J genes are TRBV5-1 and TRBJ1-3; D unresolved. V lost 0 bases and J 4 bases, leaving 11 bases between the germline ends. The length of the CDR3 is 15 residues. Germline CDR1 is SGHRS and CDR2 is YFSETQ. CDR3 in amino acids: CASSLAFSEGNTIYF. The DNA for the CDR3 is TGCGCCAGCAGCTTGGCTTTCTCGGAAGGAAACACCATATATTTT.

This clonotype came up a few times. CDR3 coding DNA: TGTGCCAGCAGCTTAGCCAATGAGCAGTTCTTC. Residues: CASSLANEQFF. This chain uses TRBV7-9 with TRBJ2-1; D uncertain. V was cut by 0 bases and J by 6 bases, with 0 bases left in between. Per germline, CDR1 SEHNR and CDR2 FQNEAQ (reference sequence). This CDR3 is built from 11 residues.

The CDR3 reads CASSPDRGPYEQYF. As DNA, the CDR3 is TGTGCCAGCAGCCCCGACAGGGGCCCCTACGAGCAGTACTTC. This rearrangement joins TRBV2 to TRBJ2-7, with TRBD1 matching 8 bases. CDR3 length: 14 residues. Trimming removed 6 bases from V and 2 bases from J; junction bases left unmatched: 6. In germline, CDR1 is SNHLY, CDR2 FYNNEI.

This clonotype was seen repeatedly, ten times or more. In nucleotides, the CDR3 is TGCGCCAGCAGCTTGGCCGGGACTATAAGCGGTACGCAGTATTTT. Translated: CASSLAGTISGTQYF. This sequence joins TRBV5-1 and TRBJ2-3; 7 bases fit TRBD2. The CDR3 is 15 residues long. Germline loops: CDR1 SGHRS, CDR2 YFSETQ. The junction had 9 bases not matched to a gene; V was cut back by 0 bases and J by 8 bases.

This clonotype was counted many times. V and J are TRBV25-1 and TRBJ1-4; D not certain. The CDR3 spans 12 residues. The germline V gene has CDR1 MGHDK and CDR2 SYGVNS. V lost 3 bases and J lost 7, with 6 bases in between. CDR3 in amino acids: CASSDRGEKLFF. The CDR3 DNA follows: TGTGCCAGCAGTGACCGAGGTGAAAAACTGTTTTTT.

The CDR3 DNA follows: TGTGCCAGCAGCTTAGGTGCGCGGGGTCACACAGATACGCAGTATTTT. This encodes CASSLGARGHTDTQYF. V and J are TRBV7-2 and TRBJ2-3, with a possible D match to TRBD2 (6 bases). Germline CDR1 and CDR2: SGHTA and FQGNSA. Trimming left V 1 base short and J 2 bases short, with 13 bases between. The length of the CDR3 is 16 residues.